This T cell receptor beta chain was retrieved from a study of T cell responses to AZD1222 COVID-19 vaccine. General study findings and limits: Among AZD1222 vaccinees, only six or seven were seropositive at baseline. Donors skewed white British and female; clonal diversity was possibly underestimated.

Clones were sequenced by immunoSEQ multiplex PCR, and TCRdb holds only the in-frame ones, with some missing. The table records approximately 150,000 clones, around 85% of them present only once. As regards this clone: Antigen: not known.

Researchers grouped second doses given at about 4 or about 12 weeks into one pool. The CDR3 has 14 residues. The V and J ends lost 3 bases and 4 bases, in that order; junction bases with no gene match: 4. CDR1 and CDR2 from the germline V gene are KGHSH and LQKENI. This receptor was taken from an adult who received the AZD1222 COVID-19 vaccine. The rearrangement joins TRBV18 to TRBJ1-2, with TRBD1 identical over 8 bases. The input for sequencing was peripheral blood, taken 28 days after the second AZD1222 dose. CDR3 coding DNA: TGTGCCAGCTCACCTGGGACAGGAACCTATGGCTACACCTTC. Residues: CASSPGTGTYGYTF.